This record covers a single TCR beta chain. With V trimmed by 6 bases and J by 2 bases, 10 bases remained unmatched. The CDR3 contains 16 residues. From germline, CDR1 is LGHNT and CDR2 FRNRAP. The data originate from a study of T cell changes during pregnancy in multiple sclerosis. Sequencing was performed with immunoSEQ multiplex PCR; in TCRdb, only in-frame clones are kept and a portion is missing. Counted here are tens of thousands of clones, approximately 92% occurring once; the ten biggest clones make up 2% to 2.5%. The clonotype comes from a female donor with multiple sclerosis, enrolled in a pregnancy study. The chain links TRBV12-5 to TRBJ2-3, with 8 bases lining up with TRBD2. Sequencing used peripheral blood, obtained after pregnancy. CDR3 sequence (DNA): TGTGCTAGTGGCCCTAGACTAGCGTCGCCCACAGATACGCAGTATTTT. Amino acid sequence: CASGPRLASPTDTQYF.